This TCR beta chain is from a study of T cells in Graves' hyperthyroidism and ophthalmopathy (dated by TCRdb to the late 2010s). For context, the study as a whole: Peripheral blood samples were taken at initial diagnosis, before any treatment was given. TCR V-J signatures able to tell the groups apart were searched for in a discovery cohort of 100 patients, of whom 43 had Graves' ophthalmopathy and under 65 had stable Graves' hyperthyroidism. An independent validation cohort of around 19 hyperthyroidism patients and approximately 16 patients who later progressed to ophthalmopathy tested prospective prediction of ophthalmopathy. The approximately 90 discovery patients were divided at random into training and test sets in a 7:3 ratio. In six Graves' hyperthyroidism patients, the study also compared T-cell repertoires from thyroid tissue with T-cell repertoires from blood. Once sampling was done, hyperthyroidism patients were given methimazole at a starting dose of 30 mg daily, whereas ophthalmopathy patients were given high-dose intravenous methylprednisolone. The paper describes TCR Vbeta CDR3 sequencing of about 140 peripheral blood samples, made up of around 41 ophthalmopathy patients, around 78 hyperthyroidism patients and 17 progressor patients.

TCR beta CDR3 regions were amplified from RNA transcripts. The TCR CDR3 was subjected to a first round of RT-PCR using the HTBI primer set and the Qiagen OneStep RT-PCR kit. A second multiplex PCR round built the libraries, followed by size selection and purification. The libraries were sequenced on an Illumina HiSeq2000 using paired-end 100 bp reads. Per the source publication's procedure: SOAPnuke was used to process the raw data, removing reads that contained adapters or uncalled bases, had a mean Phred below 15, or lacked an exact match to the constant primer or identifier. COPE v1.2.5 was used to merge high-quality paired reads, and clonotypes were defined as unique nucleotide sequences. MiTCR v1.1 was used to align the clonotypes against IMGT TRBV, TRBD and TRBJ reference segments. The analysis included only V-J combinations with a frequency above 0.0001, which together covered 99% to 99.2% of the repertoires. The TCS score was defined as the ratio of F50 (clonal expansion) to E x V (chaos), calculated using BLOSUM62-based TCRdist between CDR3 peptides within each V-J. Welch's t-statistics and random forest reduced around 550 V-J features to 10 to 15, which were used in a naive Bayes classifier (R e1071). The similarity between thyroid and blood repertoires was quantified using the Morisita-Horn index. The public reads were quality trimmed at Q25 with fastp and then assembled into clones with MiXCR by TCRdb, keeping productive beta chains. Every distinct CDR3 protein forms one entry, paired with its most common genes and DNA. Here the V and J calls rest on TCRdb's processing, not on the authors' analysis. The sample table shows about 37,000 distinct CDR3 sequences, and around 53% are seen once. The ten largest clones take up under 20% of the sample.

This clonotype was detected ten times or more. It lacks a known antigen. No base qualities exist here, and no much larger clone lies one base off it. The CDR3 runs 13 residues from the cysteine to the phenylalanine. Only the CDR3 region is kept as DNA, spanning 39 bases read in frame from base 1. Relative to germline, V is 5 bases shorter and J is 3 bases shorter, with 11 bases between their ends. CDR1 and CDR2 (MDHEN, SYDVKM) derive from the germline V gene. Ophthalmopathy patients had moderately to severely active disease, Clinical Activity Score of at least 3, NOSPECS grade of at least 4, and duration under 3 months. Any patient with an uncontrolled infection, another autoimmune disease, pregnancy or lactation was excluded. Clinical symptoms, serum thyroxine and TRAb, thyroid ultrasound, and orbital computed tomography formed the basis for the diagnoses. PBMCs were isolated from about 9.1 ml of fresh peripheral blood by Ficoll-Paque density gradient centrifugation. Total RNA was extracted using Trizol reagent, and RNA quality was assessed on an Agilent 2100 Bioanalyzer.

On the study overall, not on this receptor specifically: Most expanded thyroid clonotypes (frequency above 0.001) were also found in blood, which suggests that blood repertoires may mirror thyroid immune responses. In validation, the model predicted progression to ophthalmopathy a median of around 6.5 months before onset, with roughly 71% sensitivity and about 75% specificity. No statistical method was used to set the sample size in advance, and investigators knew the group allocation. A 13 V-J signature model separated ophthalmopathy from stable hyperthyroidism, with about 90% sensitivity and roughly 81% specificity in cross-validation and 80%/75% in testing.

Sequenced input: blood. Recombination connected TRBV28 to TRBJ2-7, with the D segment possibly TRBD1 or TRBD2, each aligning over 5 bases. The clonotype was recovered from a middle-aged man with Graves' ophthalmopathy. The CDR3 region reads CASSVGTVYEQYF. At the DNA level, the sequence is TGTGCCAGCAGTGTCGGGACGGTCTACGAGCAGTACTTC.